This is a list of T cell receptor beta chains from one sample in a study of beta chain features in type 1 diabetes. The assay was immunoSEQ multiplex PCR, and TCRdb's table has in-frame clones only and misses some. The sample lists a few hundred thousand clones, 10% to 15% occurring once. The sample comprised naive CD4+ T cells from blood. These receptors all come from a young woman with type 1 diabetes. Each CDR3 is given without its conserved first and last residue.

J: TRBJ1-1
V: TRBV4-3
CDR3: ASSQREIPENTEAF

J: TRBJ2-4
V: TRBV7-2
CDR3: ASSLVLGRENIQY

J: TRBJ1-1
V: TRBV5-4
CDR3: ASSTPQGRNTEAF

J: TRBJ2-7
V: TRBV20-1
CDR3: SARDYLEQY

J: TRBJ2-1
V: TRBV18
CDR3: ASSPGRSSYNEQF

J: TRBJ1-5
V: TRBV14
CDR3: ASSSGFSQPQH

J: TRBJ1-5
V: TRBV18
CDR3: ASSNQGELNQPQH

J: TRBJ2-7
V: TRBV5-4
CDR3: ASSLEVRGDEQY

J: TRBJ1-2
V: TRBV5-1
CDR3: ASSSTSGMGYT

J: TRBJ2-7
V: TRBV15
CDR3: ATSRPDRGREQY

J: TRBJ1-2
V: TRBV6-5
CDR3: ASSWDWGYGYT

J: TRBJ1-3
V: TRBV28
CDR3: ASSYDSGGSGNTIY

J: TRBJ1-4
V: TRBV9
CDR3: ASSPGGEKLF

J: TRBJ2-1
V: TRBV15
CDR3: ATSSTAVPTNEQF

J: TRBJ2-4
V: TRBV9
CDR3: ASSVEAVKNIQY

J: TRBJ2-5
V: TRBV19
CDR3: ARGQGETQY

J: TRBJ2-1
V: TRBV27
CDR3: ASSLDSGSYNEQF

J: TRBJ2-1
V: TRBV11-3
CDR3: ASSKRTSGERNEQF

J: TRBJ2-4
V: TRBV19
CDR3: ASSTRLAGVVDIQY

J: TRBJ1-2
V: TRBV18
CDR3: ASSPGQPGTSYGYT

J: TRBJ2-1
V: TRBV18
CDR3: ASSPTGEQF

J: TRBJ1-4
V: TRBV25-1
CDR3: ASSDRQGWNEKLF